This T cell receptor (beta chain) derives from a study of cytomegalovirus exposure and HLA in healthy donors (dated by TCRdb to 2017 to 2019). Concerning the study at large: According to an earlier analysis of a few hundred of the donors, about 179 million T cells yielded some 110 million unique TCR beta sequences and around 280 Gb of sequence data. Typing coverage differed by locus: A, B, C, DRB1 and DQB1 were typed in about 620-630 donors, DQA1 in 522, DPA1 in 600 to 610, and DPB1 in around 440. All discovery cohort repertoires had been generated using a single sequencing platform. A later analysis re-examined previously published TCR beta repertoires from over 500 donors and added high-resolution HLA genotyping to investigate patterns of TCR occurrence. Both class I and class II loci were covered by HLA typing, at four-digit resolution. In the later analysis, no new phenotypic data were used to find candidate immune exposures; instead, reliance was placed on TCR beta sequences and their occurrence across donors. An early release covering approximately 600 HLA-typed donors comprised 300 to 350 gigabases of sequencing data and tens of millions of unique TCR sequences. In addition to the first cohort of around 670 subjects, a separate validation cohort of over 90 different subjects was used. On average, about 240,000 unique TCR beta nucleotide sequences were sequenced per donor among some 430 genotyped donors of the cohort, with 15% to 20% of those sequences being non-productive. To predict cytomegalovirus infection status, the study combined high-throughput TCR immunosequencing, statistical association of individual TCRs with disease status, and machine learning. Of the roughly 390 genotyped donors, 70% to 90% were placed in the genetic ancestry cluster associated with self-reported Caucasian donors. The study aimed to test whether cataloging public T cell receptors could reveal signatures of past pathogen exposure. Because of strong linkage in the cohort, roughly five DR-DQ haplotypes were treated as single units for association and clustering. Genome-wide SNP genotypes for about three fifths of the roughly 670 donors were used in a later genetic analysis, which treated that subset as a discovery cohort. The study profiled the T cell repertoires of hundreds of subjects by immunosequencing and related them to cytomegalovirus serostatus. Alongside the repertoire data, information on donor age, sex, ethnicity and CMV serostatus was compiled. An earlier analysis of some 500 of the donors applied high-throughput TCR beta sequencing to assess whether each TCR beta V gene segment acted as functional or pseudogenic.

The cohort was made up of about 670 healthy bone marrow donors. At the time of sampling, all cohort members were nominally healthy, though unrecorded immune exposures were likely present. The donor tested CMV seronegative and was one of the 352 seronegative cohort members. Each donor provided a peripheral blood sample, and peripheral blood mononuclear cells were used for TCR beta sequencing. Genomic DNA extraction from the blood cell samples was performed with the Qiagen DNeasy Blood Extraction Kit. Taken from the germline V gene (reference sequence), the CDR1 and CDR2 loops are SGHNT and YYREEE. Reading from cysteine to phenylalanine, the CDR3 counts 13 amino acids. Only CDR3 DNA remains: 39 bases, in frame from the first base. Study-wide findings and limitations: Some IMGT-functional V segments, including TRBV6-2 and TRBV6-3, could not be told apart with the 87-base-pair reads, so those segments were excluded. Because HLA typing was missing for some donors at each locus, association tests included only the typed subset. The authors suggested that the approach could potentially be generalized to other disease states and immunological phenotypes. The only immune exposure information available for the cohort was CMV serostatus. Compared with equally common non-associated chains, HLA-associated TCR beta chains in a later analysis were more clonally expanded and had lower generation probabilities. Strong co-occurrence of HLA alleles, especially DR and DQ, made assigning TCR associations to individual alleles difficult. The study listed approximately 160 TCR beta chains as associated with cytomegalovirus. In this cohort, only TCR beta chains were sequenced, and detectable features were limited by the absence of alpha or paired-chain data. Most TCR sequences were seen in very few donors, while some public TCRs were found in many individuals. Specific HLA alleles were associated with over 15,000 TCR beta sequences at a false discovery rate of 0.05 in a later analysis. Linkage disequilibrium might explain the correlated functional status among segregating V segments, but an unknown experimental factor could not be ruled out. The classifier was reported to diagnose cytomegalovirus status with high specificity and sensitivity in both the original cohort and the validation cohort. Presence/absence analyses assumed roughly uniform sequencing depth across donors, an assumption that may not hold. In an earlier analysis of approximately 600 of the donors, most TCR beta V segments were observed in productive rearrangements about 87% or about 30% of the time, broadly matching IMGT annotations. Compared with the approximately 700-donor mean, donors in an Asian-associated ancestry cluster had fewer N-insertions in productive TCRs, according to a later genetic analysis. The earlier analysis of a few hundred of the donors excluded fewer than 20 rarely observed V segments, including chromosome 9 orphons, because counts were too low. A later genetic analysis associated a missense DCLRE1C variant with V-gene and J-gene trimming of TCR beta chains, and an independent cohort replicated the association. A further reported finding was that TCR beta sequences accurately predicted the HLA-A and HLA-B alleles for most subjects in the first cohort. According to a later analysis, TCR association rates differed among HLA loci, with DRB1 alleles showing the most associated TCRs and HLA-C alleles showing the fewest. The sequencing pipeline was judged likely to have produced a cluster of highly shared sequence variants as a technical artifact. In a later analysis, most CMV-associated TCR beta chains were found to appear HLA-restricted, with HLA associations seemingly driven largely by CMV exposure. A few of the identified cytomegalovirus-associated TCR beta chains were confirmed in vitro to be specific for cytomegalovirus antigens. According to a later analysis, parvovirus B19, influenza, CMV and Epstein-Barr virus appeared linked to several top co-occurrence clusters.

About this clone: The antigen this receptor binds is unknown. No much larger clone is present one base from it, and per-base qualities are unavailable.

The method behind the library was the immunoSEQ multiplex PCR assay. A mixture of 60 forward primers for TCR Vbeta segments and 13 reverse primers for TCR Jbeta segments was used in the multiplex PCR. A multiplex PCR assay on genomic DNA amplified the CDR3 region of rearranged TCR beta genes. Amplified TCR beta libraries were sequenced as 87-base-pair reads on the Illumina HiSeq System. The published analysis was carried out like this. In a later analysis, tens of millions of unique TCR beta chains were counted across the 500 to 850 repertoires, and approximately 9.9 million of these chains were shared by at least two donors. Raw reads were error-corrected and collapsed into unique sequences with a nearest-neighbor algorithm that merged closely related sequences to remove PCR and sequencing errors. To assign V, D and J gene segments, CDR3 sequences were aligned to IMGT reference sequences. For a sequence to be retained, at least a six-nucleotide match to both a V gene segment and a J gene segment was required. Rearrangements were classified as productive when the CDR3 lacked stop codons and remained in frame with V and J, and all other rearrangements were classified as non-productive. Following IMGT convention, CDR3 was defined as the stretch from the second conserved V-encoded cysteine up to the conserved J-encoded phenylalanine. Sequences without an unambiguous match to a single V gene segment were excluded from the earlier analysis of 587 of the donors. In an earlier analysis of 587 of the donors, V segments were called functional above 56.7% productive rearrangements and were called segregating when the between-donor standard deviation exceeded 5%. A statistical classification framework was built to diagnose cytomegalovirus status from the catalog of TCR beta chain sequences. In a later analysis, TCR nucleotide sequences were compared against IMGT/GENE-DB human TR gene sequences so that V and J genes could be assigned. The TCRdist pipeline was used in a later analysis to assign CDR3 sequences and most-parsimonious VDJ recombination scenarios. In a later analysis, each TCR beta chain was defined by its CDR3 amino acid sequence together with its V-gene family, and reads without a unique V-gene family were excluded. As a way to deal with suspected cross-contamination and a sequencing artifact, a later analysis dropped 450 to 600 nucleotide sequences that were highly shared and had low generation probability. In a later analysis, a clonal expansion index was calculated for each public chain from normalized within-repertoire ranks of inferred template counts. In a later analysis, generation probabilities were computed using a VDJ recombination model fitted to out-of-frame rearrangements, and the results were checked against IGoR. In a later analysis, hypergeometric tests were used to score TCR-TCR, TCR-HLA and TCR-CMV co-occurrence, with a repertoire-size bias correction applied to TCR pairs. False discovery rates were estimated in a later analysis by permuting HLA or CMV assignments 20 times. In a later analysis, co-occurring TCRs were grouped using DBSCAN, with TCRdist sequence similarity added in when clustering inside HLA-allele-positive subsets. For co-occurrence clustering, repertoires with fewer than 30,000 or more than 120,000 public chains were excluded, along with about five repertoires with anomalous nucleotide sharing. In TCRdb, the immuneACCESS table is reduced to in-frame sequences with V and J assigned. These tables do not hold every clone; where another copy was compared, an unresolved V gene accounts for under half, and the others remain unexplained. That table supplies the V and J calls and clone size; D and trimming were determined from the DNA. This sample has 130,000 or so clones in its table, and roughly three fifths of those were observed once. The ten biggest clones cover 6.5% of the sample.

The specimen sequenced was PBMCs. The rearranged segments are TRBV5-4 and TRBJ2-5; tentative D gene TRBD1, with 6 bases matching. The J call is doubtful: the DNA matches TRBJ2-7 better. The TCR originated in a woman aged 55 to 70 in good health and CMV-seronegative. The nucleotide sequence reads as follows: TGTGCCAGCAGCTTAATAGGGGGCTACGAGCAGTACTTC. It translates to CASSLIGGYEQYF.